Listed below are T cell receptor beta chains from one sample, sequenced in a study of early stage breast cancer tumors. TCRdb's copy holds only in-frame clones and misses some; the assay was immunoSEQ multiplex PCR. The sample records about 72,000 clones, around 85% being singletons. Source material: blood. The receptors stem from a person aged 55 to 75 with breast cancer. CDR3s include the opening cysteine and the closing phenylalanine or tryptophan. The D gene is left open where the match is weak.

J gene	D gene	V gene	CDR3 protein
TRBJ2-3	NA	TRBV4-3	CASSQGLVGGTDTQYF
TRBJ1-6	NA	TRBV28	CASSPSDNSPLHF
TRBJ2-1	NA	TRBV11-3	CASSPGGRMMNEQFF
TRBJ1-1	NA	TRBV27	CASSHRGSPTEAFF
TRBJ2-7	TRBD2	TRBV2	CASSGVQGLGAGEQYF
TRBJ2-5	TRBD1	TRBV4-1	CASSQGGTGSMAKTQYF
TRBJ1-1	NA	TRBV5-6	CASSPGENTEAFF
TRBJ1-3	NA	TRBV30	CAWRFDPVTGNTIYF
TRBJ2-3	TRBD2	TRBV13	CASSPRRVAGGRTDTQYF
TRBJ2-3	NA	TRBV5-1	CASSPTVGGRTDTQYF
TRBJ1-1	TRBD1	TRBV2	CASLLATGTTVAFF
TRBJ2-3	TRBD1	TRBV6-5	CASSSGTGGTDTQYF
TRBJ1-1	NA	TRBV6-1	CASSYQGSSTEAFF
TRBJ2-7	NA	TRBV13	CASSSDGAYEQYF
TRBJ2-7	NA	TRBV7-9	CASSLGLTAYEQYF
TRBJ1-5	NA	TRBV27	CASSLAGQPQHF
TRBJ1-3	TRBD1	TRBV5-1	CASSLSGTDSGNTIYF
TRBJ1-2	TRBD1	TRBV5-8	CASSWGTGNGYTF
TRBJ2-7	NA	TRBV28	CASSSPDRFYEQYF
TRBJ1-1	NA	TRBV18	CASSVGISNTEAFF
TRBJ2-2	TRBD2	TRBV30	CAWSALAGVGELFF
TRBJ2-3	NA	TRBV4-1	CASSQDRLGVGTDTQYF
TRBJ2-7	NA	TRBV7-8	CASSLAGSRSYEQYF
TRBJ1-5	NA	TRBV28	CASSSQIVQGSQPQHF
TRBJ1-3	TRBD1	TRBV7-9	CASSWGTGARRSGNTIYF
TRBJ1-6	NA	TRBV5-4	CASSYDAGVNSPLHF
TRBJ2-1	TRBD2	TRBV9	CASSEGLVMGNEQFF
TRBJ1-3	NA	TRBV11-3	CASSLTPGNTIYF
TRBJ1-2	NA	TRBV28	CASSSTGTSITGYGYTF
TRBJ1-4	NA	TRBV9	CASSATNEKLFF
TRBJ1-2	TRBD1	TRBV28	CASSLRDREGLGYTF
TRBJ1-6	NA	TRBV6-6	CASSYEGPGAPLHF
TRBJ2-5	NA	TRBV21-1	CASSRLAGEGALQETQYF
TRBJ1-5	NA	TRBV7-2	CASSLQVAAEGPQHF
TRBJ2-5	NA	TRBV5-1	CASRPVSQETQYF
TRBJ1-2	TRBD1	TRBV6-1	CASSQDRDDGYTF
TRBJ1-1	NA	TRBV5-8	CASSRGEGRYTEAFF
TRBJ1-3	TRBD1	TRBV5-1	CASSPNRGSGNTIYF
TRBJ2-1	NA	TRBV27	CASSPGTHNEQFF
TRBJ2-5	NA	TRBV30	CAYATGIQTQYF
TRBJ2-7	NA	TRBV19	CASSIGMAWVSYEQYF
TRBJ1-5	NA	TRBV5-6	CASSLGRNQPQHF
TRBJ1-2	NA	TRBV16	CASSQGRPSAYGYTF
TRBJ2-1	TRBD1	TRBV6-5	CASSSQGALNNEQFF
TRBJ1-1	NA	TRBV19	CARPRGGVNTEAFF
TRBJ2-2	NA	TRBV19	CASSIRTTNTGELFF
TRBJ1-2	NA	TRBV28	CASSAQLGYYGYTF
TRBJ2-7	NA	TRBV7-3	CASSLTGTYEQYF
TRBJ2-2	NA	TRBV9	CASSVSAAANTGELFF
TRBJ1-2	NA	TRBV6-5	CASSYSQSGSGYTF
TRBJ1-2	NA	TRBV6-6	CASTQLEGSGGYTF
TRBJ2-7	NA	TRBV18	CASSPTDSYEQYF
TRBJ2-3	TRBD2	TRBV5-1	CASSLERGDADTQYF
TRBJ2-2	NA	TRBV11-2	CASSLSGHTGELFF